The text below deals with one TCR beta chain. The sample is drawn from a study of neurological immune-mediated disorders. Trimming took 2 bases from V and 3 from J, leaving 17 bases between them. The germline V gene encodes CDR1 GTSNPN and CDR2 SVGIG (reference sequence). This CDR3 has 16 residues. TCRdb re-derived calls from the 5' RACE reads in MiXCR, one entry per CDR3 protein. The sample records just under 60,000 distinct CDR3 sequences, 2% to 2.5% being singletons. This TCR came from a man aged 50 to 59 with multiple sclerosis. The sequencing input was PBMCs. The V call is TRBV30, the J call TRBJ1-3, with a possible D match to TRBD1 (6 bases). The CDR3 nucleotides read TGTGCCTGGAGTCCCTCTGGGGGCTTCGGTGGAAACACCATATATTTT. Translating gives CAWSPSGGFGGNTIYF.